The 21 T cell receptor beta chains below come from one sample, sequenced in a study of identical twins. TCRdb itself ran the 5' RACE reads through MiXCR, one entry per CDR3 protein. The sample holds 450,000 or so distinct CDR3 sequences, 12% to 15% seen once. The same data also contributed to another study, on yellow fever vaccine responses in identical twins.

The sample taken for sequencing was CD4+ T cells sorted from blood. These receptors came from a woman aged 18-29 years in good health.

This clonotype came up many times. This chain links TRBV10-3 with TRBJ2-5; 7 bases line up with TRBD1. There are 13 residues in the CDR3. Losses at the gene ends were 5 bases for V and 2 bases for J; bases not matched to a gene: 2. The germline V gene has CDR1 ENHRY and CDR2 SYGVKD. The chain's CDR3 is CAISRDRQETQYF. The CDR3 coding sequence is TGTGCCATCAGTCGGGACAGACAAGAGACCCAGTACTTC.

The chain is built from TRBV12-3 or TRBV12-4 and TRBJ2-3; D is possibly TRBD1 or TRBD2 (6 bases each). V lost 4 bases to trimming and J lost 1 base, with 12 bases between them. This CDR3 is built from 15 residues. This chain's CDR3 is CASSSFRGRTDTQYF. In DNA form, the CDR3 reads TGTGCCAGCAGTTCCTTCCGGGGGCGCACAGATACGCAGTATTTT.

This clonotype has a handful of counts. The DNA is omitted, as the CDR3 cannot be located on it reliably, and the CDR3 follows TCRdb's listing. The chain recombines TRBV12-3 or TRBV12-4 with TRBJ2-2. Inclusive of both ends, the CDR3 amounts to 16 amino acids. The CDR3 loop is CASSLGRYQGPGSCFF.

This sequence joins TRBV27 and TRBJ2-7, with a weak D call TRBD1 (5 bases). This CDR3 spans 14 amino acids. Between the trimmed V and J ends, which lost 3 bases and 3 bases, there was a span of 12 bases. Germline V gene sequence: CDR1 MNHEY, CDR2 SMNVEV (reference sequence). The chain's CDR3 is CASSLEGDRYEQYF. CDR3 DNA sequence: TGTGCCAGCAGTTTGGAAGGGGATCGCTACGAGCAGTACTTC.

The rearrangement joins TRBV15 to TRBJ2-5; no clear D. Germline V lookup: CDR1 LNHNV, CDR2 YYDKDF (reference sequence). Trimming left V 0 bases short and J 7 bases short, with 15 bases between. The CDR3 extends over 15 amino acids. CDR3 DNA: TGTGCCACCAGCAGAGATCAGGTGGTAGCTGTGACCCAGTACTTC. This codes for CATSRDQVVAVTQYF.

This clonotype was observed a few times. The V call is TRBV12-3 or TRBV12-4, the J call TRBJ2-1, with 9 nucleotides matching TRBD1. V dropped 6 bases and J dropped 6; count of bases not matched to a gene: 9. CDR3 size: 15 residues. The CDR3 DNA reads as TGTGCCAGCAGGTCGCCCCGGACAGGGGTCAATGAGCAGTTCTTC. Amino acids: CASRSPRTGVNEQFF.

This clonotype has just a few counts. The rearrangement uses TRBV11-1 and TRBJ2-7, with 8 bases matching TRBD1. The germline CDR1 and CDR2 sequences are SGHAT and FQDESV (reference sequence). J lost 2 bases, V lost 4 bases, and 19 bases had no gene match. The length of the CDR3 is 19 residues. CDR3 region: CASSSHKPPGQGVAYEQYF. DNA of the CDR3: TGTGCCAGCAGCTCACACAAACCACCAGGACAGGGAGTAGCCTACGAGCAGTACTTC.

There are a few counts of this clonotype. The chain recombines TRBV7-9 with TRBJ1-2; D call uncertain. The CDR3 loop spans 13 amino acids. From germline, CDR1 is SEHNR and CDR2 FQNEAQ (reference sequence). Trimming stripped 0 bases from V and 4 bases from J, with 6 bases between. CDR3 loop: CASSLALGYGYTF. CDR3 nucleotide sequence: TGTGCCAGCAGCTTAGCGCTCGGCTATGGCTACACCTTC.

This clonotype came up a few times. V gene TRBV20-1 combines with J gene TRBJ2-1, with 7 nucleotides matching TRBD2. The V segment lost 0 bases and the J segment 6 bases; nucleotides outside the gene matches: 11. The germline CDR1 and CDR2 sequences are DFQATT and SNEGSKA (reference sequence). The CDR3 has 16 amino acids. The CDR3 DNA follows: TGCAGTGCTAGAGATCACGAGCGGGAAGTTCGCAATGAGCAGTTCTTC. Translating it yields CSARDHEREVRNEQFF.

This clonotype was seen a few times. The chain joins TRBV2 to TRBJ2-1; D is uncertain. V was shortened by 6 bases and J by 12 bases, with 12 bases between the two germline ends. The CDR3 spans 11 residues. Germline lookup yields CDR1 SNHLY and CDR2 FYNNEI. DNA for the CDR3: TGTGCCAGCAGATTCGGTACGGGGCAGTTCTTC. Its translation: CASRFGTGQFF.

This clonotype was seen repeatedly, ten times or more. V gene TRBV5-1 combines with J gene TRBJ1-2; D is unresolved. V gave up 3 bases and J gave up 4 bases, with 7 bases separating them. From germline, CDR1 is SGHRS and CDR2 YFSETQ. This CDR3 has 12 residues. This CDR3 reads CASSSTSYGYTF. Written as DNA, the CDR3 is TGCGCCAGCAGCTCGACAAGCTATGGCTACACCTTC.

This clonotype was seen ten or more times. The CDR3 sequence is CASSLSGTTQYF. CDR3 DNA sequence: TGTGCCAGCAGTTTATCCGGAACGACGCAGTATTTT. The chain employs TRBV12-3 or TRBV12-4 and TRBJ2-3; D ambiguous. Trimming removed 2 bases at V and 9 bases at J, with 9 bases between. This CDR3 is 12 amino acids long.

This clonotype was observed a handful of times. The chain employs TRBV7-3 and TRBJ2-1; D remains ambiguous. Germline V gene sequence: CDR1 SGHTA, CDR2 FQGTGA. The CDR3 contains 16 residues. V lost 0 bases and J 0 bases, leaving 9 bases between the germline ends. The chain's CDR3 is CASSLTATRSYNEQFF. The CDR3 nucleotides are TGTGCCAGCAGCTTAACCGCTACCCGCTCCTACAATGAGCAGTTCTTC.

The chain combines TRBV13 with TRBJ2-3; D ambiguous. V lost 4 bases and J lost 3, with 14 bases in between. Germline CDR1 PRHDT, CDR2 FYEKMQ (reference sequence). The CDR3 extends over 15 amino acids. CDR3 protein: CASSYHSPGTDTQYF. For the CDR3, the DNA is TGTGCCAGCAGCTACCACAGCCCTGGGACAGATACGCAGTATTTT.

This clonotype occurred many times. This chain uses TRBV12-3 or TRBV12-4 with TRBJ2-7; the D gene is possibly TRBD1 (6 bases). V dropped 5 bases and J dropped 3 bases, with 14 bases sitting between them. This CDR3 has 14 amino acids. CDR3 residues: CASSQIRGYYEQYF. The CDR3 nucleotides read TGTGCCAGCAGTCAAATTAGGGGGTACTACGAGCAGTACTTC.

Only a few counts were recorded for this clonotype. This chain connects TRBV20-1 to TRBJ2-3; no firm D call. Trimming shortened V by 6 bases and J by 1 base, and 11 bases separated the two germline ends. The CDR3 loop spans 13 amino acids. Germline V CDR1 and CDR2: DFQATT, SNEGSKA (reference sequence). The CDR3 sequence is CSAQPARTDTQYF. CDR3 nucleotides: TGCAGTGCCCAGCCCGCCCGCACAGATACGCAGTATTTT.

The rearrangement uses TRBV7-3 and TRBJ2-1; D unclear. Per the germline V gene, CDR1 is SGHTA and CDR2 is FQGTGA. V lost 3 bases and J lost 7, with 10 bases in between. This CDR3 comprises 13 residues. The CDR3 protein is CASSLTKENEQFF. CDR3 bases: TGTGCCAGCAGCTTGACCAAAGAGAATGAGCAGTTCTTC. Based on the CDR3 plus reference TRBV7-3 and TRBJ2-1, the full variable domain is GAGVSQTPSNKVTEKGKYVELRCDPISGHTALYWYRQSLGQGPEFLIYFQGTGAADDSGLPNDRFFAVRPEGSVSTLKIQRTERGDSAVYLCASSLTKENEQFFGPGTRLTVL.

J is TRBJ2-5 and V is TRBV5-1; D call uncertain. Trimming took off 7 bases at V and 5 bases at J, with 12 bases between the two ends. The CDR3 runs to 12 residues. Germline-derived CDR1 and CDR2 are SGHRS and YFSETQ. The CDR3 sequence: CASRVSSETQYF. CDR3 nucleotide sequence: TGCGCCAGCCGGGTCTCGAGCGAGACCCAGTACTTC.

This chain links TRBV7-8 with TRBJ2-7, with D possibly matching TRBD2 (5 bases). CDR1 is SGHVS, CDR2 FQNEAQ, per germline. This CDR3 has 16 residues. Trimming cost V 5 bases and J 4 bases, with 21 bases left between them. The chain's CDR3 is CASSLRALLGNYEQYF. The CDR3 DNA is TGTGCCAGCAGCCTTAGGGCCCTTCTCGGGAATTACGAGCAGTACTTC.

This clonotype turned up a few times. The V call is TRBV27, the J call TRBJ2-2, with TRBD2 identical over 7 bases. V lost 5 bases and J lost 6; bases outside the gene matches: 9. Per germline, CDR1 MNHEY and CDR2 SMNVEV (reference sequence). The CDR3 contains 15 residues. CDR3 loop: CASSPLTSPPGELFF. The DNA for the CDR3 is TGTGCCAGCAGTCCCCTGACTAGCCCCCCCGGGGAGCTGTTTTTT.

In its sample, this clonotype was seen a few times. The chain is built from TRBV7-2 and TRBJ2-5; D uncertain. The CDR3 spans 13 residues. Trimming stripped 6 bases from V and 5 bases from J, with 13 bases between. Germline V CDR1 and CDR2: SGHTA, FQGNSA. DNA of the CDR3: TGTGCCAGCAGGTTATCTCCATGGGAGACCCAGTACTTC. It encodes CASRLSPWETQYF.